A single sample gave rise to the 25 T cell receptor beta chains below, sequenced in a study of blood T cell repertoires in COVID-19. Clones were sequenced by immunoSEQ multiplex PCR, and TCRdb holds only the in-frame ones, with some missing. This sample has around 200,000 clones, with about four fifths found just once. Material for sequencing was peripheral blood. These receptors were collected from a woman in her thirties or forties with active or convalescent COVID-19.

V gene TRBV9 combines with J gene TRBJ1-5; possibly TRBD1 for D (5 bases). There are 16 residues in the CDR3. Looked up from germline, CDR1 is SGDLS and CDR2 is YYNGEE. Between the trimmed V and J ends, which lost 0 bases and 7 bases, there was a span of 17 bases. CDR3 in DNA: TGTGCCAGCAGCGTAGCTGGGGGGGGTCAAAACCAGCCCCAGCATTTT. Translated, it gives CASSVAGGGQNQPQHF.

A single count supports this clone. This chain joins TRBV19 and TRBJ1-5; 8 nucleotides align to TRBD1. CDR1 is LNHDA and CDR2 is SQIVND in the germline V gene (reference sequence). There are 13 residues in the CDR3. The V segment lost 6 bases and the J segment 8 bases; nucleotides outside the gene matches: 6. The CDR3: CASSPDREEPQHF. The CDR3 region has the DNA TGTGCCAGTAGCCCGGACAGGGAAGAGCCCCAGCATTTT.

This chain connects TRBV19 to TRBJ2-6; possible D gene TRBD1, 5 bases. The CDR3 is made up of 17 amino acids. The germline V gene has CDR1 LNHDA and CDR2 SQIVND (reference sequence). The V end was cut by 5 bases, the J end by 0 bases, with 14 bases between. In DNA form, the CDR3 reads TGTGCCAGTAGTCCCAGGGTCCCTAGCTCTGGGGCCAACGTCCTGACTTTC. Amino acids: CASSPRVPSSGANVLTF.

J is TRBJ1-2 and V is TRBV28; 8 nucleotides line up with TRBD1. The J segment lost 7 bases and the V segment lost 6 bases, leaving 7 bases of the junction unmatched. Germline values: CDR1 MDHEN, CDR2 SYDVKM. The CDR3 runs to 13 residues. Here the CDR3 DNA reads TGTGCCAGCAGGGAACAGGGGGATGCTGGCTACACCTTC. Residues: CASREQGDAGYTF.

This sequence joins TRBV19 and TRBJ1-1; maybe TRBD1 (5 bases). The V and J ends lost 3 bases and 1 base respectively, with 12 bases between them. The CDR3 consists of 15 residues. Germline loops: CDR1 LNHDA, CDR2 SQIVND (reference sequence). CDR3 nucleotide sequence: TGTGCCAGTAGTATCGCGGGACCGGGGAACACTGAAGCTTTCTTT. Its protein product is CASSIAGPGNTEAFF.

The chain links TRBV5-5 to TRBJ1-1; D remains ambiguous. V shed 1 base and J shed 6 bases, with 10 bases lying between them. The CDR3 totals 13 residues. Germline CDR1 reads SGHKS; CDR2 reads YYEKEE (reference sequence). The CDR3 DNA follows: TGTGCCAGCAGCTTGCAACTGCAGGCTGAAGCTTTCTTT. Its translation is CASSLQLQAEAFF.

The chain combines TRBV9 with TRBJ2-3, with a weak D call TRBD1 (5 bases). This CDR3 is built from 15 residues. The germline V gene encodes CDR1 SGDLS and CDR2 YYNGEE. V lost 7 bases and J lost 2, with 17 bases in between. The CDR3 DNA is TGTGCCAGCTCCTCGACCTTGGGGCTCACAGATACGCAGTATTTT. This encodes CASSSTLGLTDTQYF.

The rearrangement uses TRBV7-2 and TRBJ2-7; 8 bases are a match to TRBD1. J was trimmed by 3 bases and V by 5 bases; bases with no gene match: 9. This CDR3 region has 15 residues. Germline V gene lookup returns CDR1 SGHTA and CDR2 FQGNSA. The CDR3 nucleotides are TGTGCCAGCAGCATTCAAGGACAGGGACGCTACGAGCAGTACTTC. This translates into CASSIQGQGRYEQYF.

V usage is TRBV27 and J usage is TRBJ1-2; D is ambiguous. Trimming took off 2 bases at V and 6 bases at J, with 16 bases between the two ends. The CDR3 length is 15 residues. Germline V gene sequence: CDR1 MNHEY, CDR2 SMNVEV (reference sequence). The CDR3 loop is CASSLGRSGINGYTF. The CDR3 DNA follows: TGTGCCAGCAGTTTAGGCAGATCGGGGATCAATGGCTACACCTTC.

The J gene is TRBJ2-3, the V gene TRBV2; tentatively, D is TRBD1 (6 bases). The germline V gene has CDR1 SNHLY and CDR2 FYNNEI. The CDR3 is made up of 13 amino acids. Trimming took 8 bases from V and 2 from J, leaving 11 bases between them. DNA of the CDR3: TGTGCCAGCGGAGGACAGATCACAGATACGCAGTATTTT. Its protein is CASGGQITDTQYF. Full variable domain (remainder filled in from reference TRBV2 and TRBJ2-3): EPEVTQTPSHQVTQMGQEVILRCVPISNHLYFYWYRQILGQKVEFLVSFYNNEISEKSEIFDDQFSVERPDGSNFTLKIRSTKLEDSAMYFCASGGQITDTQYFGPGTRLTVL.

The CDR3 DNA follows: TGTGCCAGCTCACCACCGCAGGGGTCGAACACCGGGGAGCTGTTTTTT. It is translated as CASSPPQGSNTGELFF. This chain joins TRBV18 and TRBJ2-2, with D possibly TRBD1 on 6 matching bases. Trimming left V 0 bases short and J 0 bases short, with 8 bases between. CDR3 length: 16 residues. Germline values: CDR1 KGHSH, CDR2 LQKENI.

This clone has just a few counts. The gene calls are TRBV5-1 and TRBJ1-3, with 8 bases that match TRBD1. Per the germline V gene, CDR1 is SGHRS and CDR2 is YFSETQ. The ends lost 4 bases at V and 0 bases at J; junction bases unmatched: 3. CDR3 length: 15 residues. The CDR3 DNA is TGCGCCAGCAGCCAGGGACAGGCCTCTGGAAACACCATATATTTT. This gives the protein CASSQGQASGNTIYF.

Here the CDR3 DNA reads TGTGCCAGCAGTGGACCGGGAGCGGGTAGCAATCAGCCCCAGCATTTT. Protein: CASSGPGAGSNQPQHF. The rearrangement links TRBV6-1 to TRBJ1-5; D uncertain. The CDR3 has 16 residues. Per germline, CDR1 MNHNS and CDR2 SASEGT. Trimming removed 4 bases from V and 0 bases from J, with 13 bases in between.

The chain combines TRBV6-4 with TRBJ1-6; D uncertain. Per germline, CDR1 MRHNA and CDR2 SNTAGT. CDR3 length: 14 amino acids. V lost 2 bases to trimming and J lost 10 bases, with 12 bases between them. Written as DNA, the CDR3 is TGTGCCAGCAGTGACAAGGGCGGCGGGTCACCCCTCCACTTT. It translates to CASSDKGGGSPLHF.

This clone was counted once. The V and J genes are TRBV19 and TRBJ1-6; TRBD1 matches 8 bases. The CDR3 is 12 residues long. The V gene end was trimmed by 4 bases and the J gene end by 13 bases; junction bases not matched to a gene: 3. Per germline, CDR1 LNHDA and CDR2 SQIVND (reference sequence). CDR3 protein: CASSTDRDPLHF. The CDR3 region has the DNA TGTGCCAGTAGTACGGACAGGGACCCCCTCCACTTT.

The chain joins TRBV5-1 to TRBJ2-7; a weak D match, TRBD1 (6 bases). The V end was cut by 4 bases, the J end by 1 base, with 15 bases between. This CDR3 is built from 15 residues. CDR1 SGHRS and CDR2 YFSETQ come from the germline V gene. CDR3 sequence reads: CASSLDTQGSYEQYF. CDR3 nucleotides: TGCGCCAGCAGCCTGGACACTCAGGGGTCCTACGAGCAGTACTTC.

This clone appeared a single time. The V call is TRBV5-1, the J call TRBJ1-2; D is unresolved. From germline, CDR1 is SGHRS and CDR2 YFSETQ. The CDR3 totals 15 residues. With 1 base removed from V and 0 bases from J, the gap between germline ends came to 10 bases. The CDR3 region is CASSLFTAANYGYTF. For the CDR3, the DNA is TGCGCCAGCAGCTTGTTTACAGCAGCTAACTATGGCTACACCTTC.

This chain links TRBV24-1 with TRBJ1-2, with D possibly being TRBD1 (6 bases). CDR3 length: 12 amino acids. Germline V gene data show CDR1 as KGHDR and CDR2 as SFDVKD. The V end lost 6 bases, the J end lost 5 bases, and 9 bases lay between the germline ends. CDR3 sequence (DNA): TGTGCCACCAGTCAAACAGGGTATGGCTACACCTTC. Its translation is CATSQTGYGYTF.

This chain joins TRBV6-1 and TRBJ2-7; TRBD2 might be the D (5 bases). Germline V gene sequence: CDR1 MNHNS, CDR2 SASEGT. The CDR3 loop spans 13 amino acids. The V end lost 3 bases, the J end lost 2 bases, and 8 bases lay between the germline ends. This CDR3 is CASSDGMAYEQYF. In nucleotides, the CDR3 is TGTGCCAGCAGTGACGGGATGGCCTACGAGCAGTACTTC.

The rearrangement links TRBV19 to TRBJ2-3, with 16 bases fitting TRBD2. Trimming took 3 bases from V and 3 from J; bases not matched to a gene: 6. Per germline, CDR1 LNHDA and CDR2 SQIVND (reference sequence). This CDR3 has 18 residues. CDR3 residues: CASSIRGTSGGGTDTQYF. DNA of the CDR3: TGTGCCAGTAGTATCCGAGGGACTAGCGGGGGGGGGACAGATACGCAGTATTTT.

V is TRBV10-2 and J is TRBJ2-2, with TRBD2 matching over 15 bases. Germline CDR1 is WSHSY and CDR2 is SAAADI. V trimming: 6 bases; J trimming: 7 bases; junction bases outside the gene matches: 6. This CDR3 is 16 amino acids long. The CDR3 sequence: CASSRGLAGGLGELFF. The CDR3 DNA is TGCGCCAGCAGCCGGGGACTAGCGGGAGGTCTCGGGGAGCTGTTTTTT.

The chain employs TRBV18 and TRBJ1-5; 7 bases are shared with TRBD1. The length of the CDR3 is 14 residues. CDR1 is KGHSH and CDR2 is LQKENI in the germline V gene. The trim removed 5 bases at V and 7 bases at J, leaving 8 bases unmatched. The CDR3 loop is CASSRQGLSQPQHF. In DNA form, the CDR3 reads TGTGCCAGCTCAAGACAGGGATTAAGCCAGCCCCAGCATTTT.

The rearrangement uses TRBV6-5 and TRBJ1-2; no clear D gene. The CDR3 is 16 residues long. Trimming removed 0 bases from V and 3 bases from J, with 14 bases in between. Germline lookup yields CDR1 MNHEY and CDR2 SVGAGI. The CDR3 here is CASSYSILNADYGYTF. CDR3 nucleotides: TGTGCCAGCAGTTACTCGATTTTAAATGCGGACTATGGCTACACCTTC.

V usage is TRBV12-5 and J usage is TRBJ1-5; TRBD1 matches at 8 bases. CDR3 length equals 16 residues. After removal of 6 bases from V and 7 bases from J, the junction contained 14 bases not matched to a gene. Germline CDR1 LGHNT, CDR2 FRNRAP. The CDR3 DNA is TGTGCTAGTGGACCCCCGAACGGACAGGGCGGCCAGCCCCAGCATTTT. It translates to CASGPPNGQGGQPQHF.

J is TRBJ2-1 and V is TRBV4-2; the match to TRBD2 covers 8 bases. The CDR3 contains 12 residues. V trimming: 0 bases; J trimming: 12 bases; junction bases outside the gene matches: 1. Germline V gives CDR1 LGHNA, CDR2 YNFKEQ. As DNA, the CDR3 is TGTGCCAGCAGCCAAGATCGGGGGGGGCAGTTCTTC. Amino acids: CASSQDRGGQFF.